One sample yielded the 9 T cell receptor beta chains listed below, sequenced in a study of blood T cells in healthy people across ages. A second PCR, run for about 7 to 11 cycles, used a sample-barcoded 5' primer plus a J-beta primer mix. TCRdb reprocessed the 5' RACE reads via MiXCR and lists one record per CDR3 protein. The sample has around 1.5 million distinct CDR3 sequences, around 42% seen once; the top ten hold less than 8%. The specimen sequenced was blood. These receptors all stem from a woman between 18 and 29 years old in good health.

V gene TRBV5-1 combines with J gene TRBJ2-2; D call uncertain. V gave up 3 bases and J gave up 7 bases, with 7 bases separating them. Germline V gene lookup returns CDR1 SGHRS and CDR2 YFSETQ. There are 12 residues in the CDR3. CDR3 nucleotides: TGCGCCAGCAGCTCGCTCGGCGGGGAGCTGTTTTTT. Translated, it gives CASSSLGGELFF.

The chain is built from TRBV11-2 and TRBJ2-7; a possible D gene is TRBD1 (6 bases). V was trimmed by 5 bases and J by 2 bases, leaving 16 bases between them. There are 15 residues in the CDR3. Per the germline V gene, CDR1 is SGHAT and CDR2 is FQNNGV. The CDR3 coding sequence is TGTGCCAGCAGCGAACCGGGACGGACAGCCTACGAGCAGTACTTC. Translated, it gives CASSEPGRTAYEQYF.

CDR3 sequence reads: CASSKRSKPWVNQPQHF. The CDR3 DNA reads as TGTGCCAGCAGCAAACGTTCGAAACCATGGGTCAATCAGCCCCAGCATTTT. The gene calls are TRBV21-1 and TRBJ1-5. TRBV21-1 is given as a pseudogene. The CDR3 extends over 17 amino acids.

The rearrangement uses TRBV6-6 and TRBJ1-5, with 8 positions matching TRBD1. V trimming: 6 bases; J trimming: 12 bases; junction bases outside the gene matches: 4. The CDR3 is made up of 11 amino acids. From germline, CDR1 is MNHNY and CDR2 SVGAGI (reference sequence). CDR3 in amino acids: CASSQGQGQHF. The CDR3 nucleotides read TGTGCCAGCAGCCAAGGACAGGGCCAGCATTTT.

V gene TRBV11-3 combines with J gene TRBJ2-7; 7 bases align to TRBD1. Germline V gives CDR1 SGHNT, CDR2 YENEEA. The CDR3 loop spans 15 amino acids. V trimming: 1 base; J trimming: 2 bases; junction bases outside the gene matches: 5. As DNA, the CDR3 is TGTGCCAGCAGCTTAGGGCCGGGACAGACCTACGAGCAGTACTTC. It encodes CASSLGPGQTYEQYF.

This clonotype showed up just a few times. CDR3 DNA: TGCGCCAGCAGCCAAGATCCGGCGGGGTCCCGTCAACAGACCCAGTACTTC. It translates to CASSQDPAGSRQQTQYF. V usage is TRBV4-1 and J usage is TRBJ2-5; weak D call: TRBD2 (6 bases). The ends were cut back, 0 bases at V and 6 bases at J, with 20 bases in the middle. The CDR3 has 17 residues. Germline lookup yields CDR1 MGHRA and CDR2 YSYEKL.

This clonotype has just a few counts. The V gene is TRBV20-1, the J gene TRBJ2-1, with D perhaps matching TRBD2 (6 bases). This CDR3 comprises 14 residues. The germline V and J ends were trimmed by 6 bases and 5 bases, with 17 bases remaining between them. The germline V gene encodes CDR1 DFQATT and CDR2 SNEGSKA (reference sequence). The CDR3 sequence: CSATSPGTHNEQFF. The CDR3 DNA sequence: TGCAGTGCCACTAGCCCGGGAACCCACAATGAGCAGTTCTTC.

This clonotype was observed many times. The J gene is TRBJ2-1, the V gene TRBV29-1; 10 bases fit TRBD2. This CDR3 is 15 amino acids long. The germline V gene has CDR1 SQVTM and CDR2 ANQGSEA. J lost 4 bases, V lost 6 bases, and 9 bases had no gene match. The chain's CDR3 is CSVGTGTSEYNEQFF. In DNA, the CDR3 is TGCAGCGTGGGAACCGGGACTAGCGAATACAATGAGCAGTTCTTC.

The gene calls are TRBV21-1 and TRBJ2-4; the D segment call TRBD1 is taken from the table without a DNA check. The DNA end is a closer match to TRBJ2-7, so the J assignment may be wrong. TRBV21-1 is a listed pseudogene. CDR3 length equals 18 residues. CDR3: CASSKGRGRGMAPYEQYF. The CDR3 DNA follows: TGTGCCAGCAGCAAAGGACGGGGACGGGGGATGGCACCGTACGAGCAGTACTTC.